Listed below are T cell receptor beta chains from one sample, sequenced in a study of blood T cell repertoires in COVID-19. Here immunoSEQ multiplex PCR was the method, and the copy in TCRdb shows in-frame clones only, minus some. The top ten clones hold almost 8.5% of a sample with approximately 180,000 clones, about 80% of them seen once. Sequencing was carried out using peripheral blood. These receptors originate from a woman aged 70 to 79 with acute or convalescent COVID-19. CDR3s include the opening cysteine and the closing phenylalanine or tryptophan. D genes are given only for firm matches. For some rows the clone size is stated as once, few or many, or as a class when expanded; others skip it.

J	size	D	V	CDR3	DNA
TRBJ1-3	once	-	TRBV28	CASSLPGEGNTIYF	TGTGCCAGCAGTTTGCCGGGAGAGGGAAACACCATATATTTT
TRBJ1-2	few	-	TRBV7-9	CASSPDSNYYGYTF	TGTGCCAGCAGCCCAGACAGCAACTACTATGGCTACACCTTC
TRBJ1-6	few	TRBD1	TRBV28	CASSPLGQGNSPLHF	TGTGCCAGCAGCCCCCTTGGACAGGGAAATTCACCCCTCCACTTT
TRBJ1-3	-	TRBD1	TRBV7-2	CASSSPRGLAGNTIYF	TGTGCCAGCAGCTCCCCCAGGGGGCTAGCTGGAAACACCATATATTTT
TRBJ2-5	-	TRBD1	TRBV7-9	CASSFQTGQETQYF	TGTGCCAGCAGCTTCCAGACAGGGCAAGAGACCCAGTACTTC
TRBJ1-5	-	-	TRBV6-2/TRBV6-3	CASSRGINQPQHF	TGTGCCAGCAGTCGAGGGATAAATCAGCCCCAGCATTTT
TRBJ2-7	-	-	TRBV11-3	CASSLGDEQYF	TGTGCCAGCAGCTTAGGCGACGAGCAGTACTTC
TRBJ2-3	-	TRBD2	TRBV20-1	CSASVASGRAGADTQYF	TGCAGTGCTAGTGTTGCTAGCGGGAGGGCCGGGGCAGATACGCAGTATTTT
TRBJ2-3	-	TRBD2	TRBV6-2/TRBV6-3	CASSFRTSGSTDTQYF	TGTGCCAGCAGTTTCCGGACTAGCGGGAGCACAGATACGCAGTATTTT
TRBJ2-5	-	-	TRBV12-3/TRBV12-4	CASSLRVETQYF	TGTGCCAGCAGCCTACGGGTTGAGACCCAGTACTTC
TRBJ1-4	-	-	TRBV11-2	CASSLAGVEKLFF	TGTGCCAGCAGCCTTGCAGGGGTCGAAAAACTGTTTTTT
TRBJ2-5	once	-	TRBV30	CAWTGLNQETQYF	TGTGCCTGGACGGGACTTAATCAAGAGACCCAGTACTTC
TRBJ1-6	-	-	TRBV18	CASSPQEGSNSPLHF	TGTGCCAGCTCACCACAAGAAGGGAGTAATTCACCCCTCCACTTT
TRBJ2-5	once	-	TRBV18	CASSPMRARTQYF	TGTGCCAGCTCACCAATGAGAGCCCGGACCCAGTACTTC
TRBJ2-5	once	TRBD2	TRBV7-8	CASSPNSGGIQETQYF	TGTGCCAGCAGCCCGAATAGCGGGGGGATTCAAGAGACCCAGTACTTC
TRBJ1-6	-	TRBD1	TRBV6-6	CATHFLGTGMNSPLHF	TGTGCCACCCACTTTCTCGGGACAGGGATGAATTCACCCCTCCACTTT
TRBJ1-2	-	-	TRBV7-9	CASSPQEAYGYTF	TGTGCCAGCAGCCCTCAGGAGGCCTATGGCTACACCTTC
TRBJ2-2	-	-	TRBV7-2	CASSLDVRRPGELFF	TGTGCCAGCAGCTTAGACGTTCGGAGGCCCGGGGAGCTGTTTTTT
TRBJ2-1	few	TRBD2	TRBV5-8	CASPGLAGFSSYNEQFF	TGTGCCAGTCCGGGACTAGCGGGCTTTAGCTCCTACAATGAGCAGTTCTTC
TRBJ2-3	-	TRBD2	TRBV6-5	CASSYSKGLDTDTQYF	TGTGCCAGCAGTTACTCGAAGGGACTAGACACAGATACGCAGTATTTT
TRBJ1-1	-	TRBD1	TRBV5-1	CASSVAGGGYTEAFF	TGCGCCAGCAGCGTAGCAGGGGGTGGGTACACTGAAGCTTTCTTT
TRBJ1-4	-	TRBD1	TRBV6-2/TRBV6-3	CASSDRDRGTNEKLFF	TGTGCCAGCAGCGACCGGGACAGGGGAACTAATGAAAAACTGTTTTTT
TRBJ2-3	-	-	TRBV7-8	CASSLIFSTADTQYF	TGTGCCAGCAGCTTAATATTTTCTACGGCAGATACGCAGTATTTT
TRBJ1-5	-	-	TRBV7-9	CASSFQYQPQHF	TGTGCCAGCAGCTTTCAGTATCAGCCCCAGCATTTT
TRBJ2-6	-	-	TRBV18	CASSSRPSQGGGANVLTF	TGTGCCAGCTCATCGCGACCCTCACAGGGCGGTGGGGCCAACGTCCTGACTTTC
TRBJ1-2	-	-	TRBV27	CASRPDGLSGGYTF	TGTGCCAGCCGCCCGGACGGATTATCAGGGGGCTACACCTTC
TRBJ1-1	few	-	TRBV2	CASSERDRGEAFF	TGTGCCAGCAGTGAGAGGGACCGGGGGGAAGCTTTCTTT
TRBJ2-1	-	TRBD1	TRBV5-6	CASSPGQVSYNEQFF	TGTGCCAGCAGCCCGGGACAGGTCTCCTACAATGAGCAGTTCTTC